Here is one T cell receptor (beta chain) with its context. Libraries were prepared by immunoSEQ multiplex PCR; TCRdb keeps only in-frame clonotypes and omits some of them. The sample holds tens of thousands of clones, roughly 90% seen once. This entry belongs to a study of blood T cell repertoires in COVID-19. Study-level background: There were acute and convalescent COVID-19 samples, and they came from the United States, Italy and Spain.

This clonotype was sampled from a man aged 50 to 60 with acute or convalescent COVID-19. Sequenced material: peripheral blood.

For the CDR3, the DNA is TGCGCCAGCAGCTTGGTCGCCGGGACAGAGAATGGCTACACCTTC. Translated: CASSLVAGTENGYTF. This chain connects TRBV5-1 to TRBJ1-2, with 7 bases that match TRBD1. The CDR3 consists of 15 residues. V was clipped by 0 bases and J by 6 bases; unmatched bases: 8. CDR1 and CDR2 (germline): SGHRS, YFSETQ.